This T cell receptor beta chain was observed in a study of vaccination effects on CD4 cells after COVID-19. The overall study: The cohort was immunized with two doses of either the BNT162b2 or mRNA-1273 vaccine.

Antigen-specific CD4+ T cell clonotypes were called by their expansion after viral peptide-pool culture in ViraFEST. Subsequent to 10 days of culture, CD4+ T cells were isolated. Having tested negative for nucleocapsid antibodies, the vaccine recipients showed no prior SARS-CoV-2 infection. Deletions cut 5 bases from V and 1 base from J, with 11 bases between. The germline CDR1 and CDR2 sequences are SQVTM and ANQGSEA. The CDR3 extends over 14 amino acids. A remark on this clone: As yet, its antigen is unknown.

TCRdb's table, derived via immunoSEQ multiplex PCR, lists solely in-frame clones and lacks some. This sample has about 21,000 clones, with over 65% found just once. This rearrangement joins TRBV29-1 to TRBJ2-2; D might be TRBD1 (6 bases). The sequence derives from a human donor who received a COVID-19 vaccine. The sample in question was CD4+ T cells from PBMCs cultured with HCoV-NL63 spike peptides, obtained before COVID-19 vaccination. The CDR3 protein is CSVYGTLNTGELFF. As DNA, the CDR3 is TGCAGCGTTTACGGGACACTGAACACCGGGGAGCTGTTTTTT.